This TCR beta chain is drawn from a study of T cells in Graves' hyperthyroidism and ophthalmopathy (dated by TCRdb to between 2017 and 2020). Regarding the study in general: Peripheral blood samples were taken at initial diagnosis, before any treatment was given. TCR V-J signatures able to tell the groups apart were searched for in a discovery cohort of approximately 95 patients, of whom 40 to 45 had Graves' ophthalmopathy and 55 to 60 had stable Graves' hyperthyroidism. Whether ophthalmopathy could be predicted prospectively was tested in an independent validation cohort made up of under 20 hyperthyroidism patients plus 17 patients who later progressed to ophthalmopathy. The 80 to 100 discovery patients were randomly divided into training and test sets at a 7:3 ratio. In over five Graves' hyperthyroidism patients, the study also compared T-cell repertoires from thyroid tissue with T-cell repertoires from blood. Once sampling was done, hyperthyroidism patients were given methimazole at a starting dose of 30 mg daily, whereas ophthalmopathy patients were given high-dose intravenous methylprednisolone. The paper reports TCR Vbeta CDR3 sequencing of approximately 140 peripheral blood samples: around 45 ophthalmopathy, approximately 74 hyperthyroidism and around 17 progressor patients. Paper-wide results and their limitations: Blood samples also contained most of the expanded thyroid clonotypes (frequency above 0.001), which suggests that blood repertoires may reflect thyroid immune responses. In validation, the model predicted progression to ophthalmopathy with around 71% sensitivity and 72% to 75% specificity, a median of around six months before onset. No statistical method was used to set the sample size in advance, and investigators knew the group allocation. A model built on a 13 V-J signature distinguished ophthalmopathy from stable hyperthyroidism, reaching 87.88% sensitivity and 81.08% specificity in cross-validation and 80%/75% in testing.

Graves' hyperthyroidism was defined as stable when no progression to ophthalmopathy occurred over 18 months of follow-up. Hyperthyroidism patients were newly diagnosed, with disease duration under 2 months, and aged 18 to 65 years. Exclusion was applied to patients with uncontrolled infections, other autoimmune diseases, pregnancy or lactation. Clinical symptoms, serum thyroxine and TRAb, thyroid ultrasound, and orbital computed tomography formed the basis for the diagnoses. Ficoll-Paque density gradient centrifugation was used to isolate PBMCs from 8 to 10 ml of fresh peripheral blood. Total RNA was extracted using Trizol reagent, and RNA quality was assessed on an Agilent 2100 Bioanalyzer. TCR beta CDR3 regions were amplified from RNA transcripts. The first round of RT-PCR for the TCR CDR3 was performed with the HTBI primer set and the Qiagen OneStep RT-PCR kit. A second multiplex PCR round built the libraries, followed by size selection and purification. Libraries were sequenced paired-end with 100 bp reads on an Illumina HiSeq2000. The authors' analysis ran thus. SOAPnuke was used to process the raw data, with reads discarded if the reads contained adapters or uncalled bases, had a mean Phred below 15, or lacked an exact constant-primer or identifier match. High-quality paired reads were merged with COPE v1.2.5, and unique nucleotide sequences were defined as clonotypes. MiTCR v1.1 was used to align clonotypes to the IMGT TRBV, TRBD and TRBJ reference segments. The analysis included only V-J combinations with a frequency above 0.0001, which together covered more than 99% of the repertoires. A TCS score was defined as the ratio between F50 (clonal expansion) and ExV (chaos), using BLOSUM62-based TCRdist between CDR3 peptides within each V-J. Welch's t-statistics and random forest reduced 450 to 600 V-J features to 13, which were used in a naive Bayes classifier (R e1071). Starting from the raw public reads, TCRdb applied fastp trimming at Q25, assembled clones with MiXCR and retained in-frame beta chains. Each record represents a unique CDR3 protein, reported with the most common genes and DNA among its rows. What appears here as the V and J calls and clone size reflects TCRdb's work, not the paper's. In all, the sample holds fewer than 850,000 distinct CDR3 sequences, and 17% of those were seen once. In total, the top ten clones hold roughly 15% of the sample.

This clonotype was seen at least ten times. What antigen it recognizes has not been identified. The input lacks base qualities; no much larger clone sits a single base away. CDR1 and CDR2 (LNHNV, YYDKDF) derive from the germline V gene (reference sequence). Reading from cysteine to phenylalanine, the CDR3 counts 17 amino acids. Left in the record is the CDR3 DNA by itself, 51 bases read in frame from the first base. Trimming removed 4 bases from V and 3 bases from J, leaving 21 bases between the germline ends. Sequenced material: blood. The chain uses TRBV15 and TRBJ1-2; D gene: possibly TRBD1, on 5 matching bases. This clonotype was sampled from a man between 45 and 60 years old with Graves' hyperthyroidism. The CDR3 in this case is CATSKPKLGVIDYGYTF. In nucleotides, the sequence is TGTGCCACCAGCAAACCTAAGCTGGGGGTTATTGACTATGGCTACACCTTC.